The 25 T cell receptor beta chains presented below share a single source sample, sequenced in a study of regulatory T cells in long-lasting Graves disease. Building of the TCR beta libraries involved iRepertoire HTBI primers and Arm-PCR of CDR3 regions. From the multiplex PCR reads, TCRdb called clonotypes with MiXCR, one entry per CDR3 protein. There are roughly 510,000 distinct CDR3 sequences in the sample; about 15% occur only once, and approximately 12% lies in the top ten. Time point in this sample: newly diagnosed GD, antithyroid drugs for less than 3 months. Extracted RNA from PBMCs served as the source of the TCR library. This same sample was also part of a study on T cells in Graves' hyperthyroidism and ophthalmopathy.

Sample: peripheral blood mononuclear cells (PBMCs), taken at new diagnosis, from a patient treated with antithyroid drugs. Receptors were obtained from a man in his late teens or twenties with Graves disease.

This clonotype was counted between two and nine times. The chain joins TRBV24-1 to TRBJ1-4; D gene ambiguous. V was shortened by 9 bases and J by 4 bases, with 11 bases between the two germline ends. Germline values: CDR1 KGHDR, CDR2 SFDVKD. The CDR3 is 13 amino acids. CDR3 region: CATQGYYNEKLFF. Written as DNA, the CDR3 is TGTGCCACCCAAGGGTATTATAATGAAAAACTGTTTTTT.

This clonotype occurred a few times. This chain connects TRBV6-1 to TRBJ2-1, with D possibly TRBD2 on 5 matching bases. With 0 bases removed from V and 7 bases from J, the gap between germline ends came to 16 bases. Per the germline V gene, CDR1 is MNHNS and CDR2 is SASEGT. There are 16 residues in the CDR3. The CDR3 nucleotides read TGTGCCAGCAGTGAAGCGGCCGGGGTAGTTTCGAATGAGCAGTTCTTC. Translating it yields CASSEAAGVVSNEQFF.

V usage is TRBV13 and J usage is TRBJ2-7, with D perhaps TRBD1 (6 bases). The CDR3 has 16 residues. From germline, CDR1 is PRHDT and CDR2 FYEKMQ (reference sequence). Trimming cost V 2 bases and J 4 bases, with 18 bases left between them. The CDR3 sequence is CASSLLSDRNSYEQYF. As DNA, the CDR3 is TGTGCCAGCAGCTTATTGTCCGACAGGAATTCTTACGAGCAGTACTTC.

This clonotype was detected many times. The chain recombines TRBV20-1 with TRBJ2-1, with 10 nucleotides matching TRBD2. The germline V gene has CDR1 DFQATT and CDR2 SNEGSKA (reference sequence). The CDR3 contains 15 residues. V was clipped by 1 base and J by 3 bases; unmatched bases: 3. The DNA of the CDR3 is TGCAGTGCTAGAGGTACTAGCGGGAACTACAATGAGCAGTTCTTC. This codes for CSARGTSGNYNEQFF.

This clonotype occurred a few times. This chain connects TRBV6-2 or TRBV6-3 to TRBJ1-2; no reliable D call. From germline, CDR1 is MNHEY and CDR2 SVGEGT. Trimming removed 2 bases at V and 10 bases at J, with 20 bases between. CDR3 length equals 15 residues. The CDR3 here is CASSYTLRGTNDYTF. DNA for the CDR3: TGTGCCAGCAGTTACACCCTCCGGGGAACAAACGACTACACCTTC.

This chain joins TRBV29-1 and TRBJ2-7, with TRBD2 matching over 9 bases. V dropped 2 bases and J dropped 2; count of bases not matched to a gene: 16. The CDR3 has 18 residues. The germline V gene has CDR1 SQVTM and CDR2 ANQGSEA. CDR3 region: CSVESGLASVQLTYEQYF. DNA for the CDR3: TGCAGCGTTGAATCGGGACTAGCTTCGGTTCAATTGACCTACGAGCAGTACTTC.

CDR3 in DNA: TGCAGTGCTAGAGATCTCGCCAGGGTGGGAGGCTACACCTTC. Translation gives CSARDLARVGGYTF. The chain joins TRBV20-1 to TRBJ1-2; a possible D gene is TRBD1 (5 bases). Trimming removed 0 bases from V and 8 bases from J, with 16 bases in between. There are 14 residues in the CDR3. Germline V CDR1 and CDR2: DFQATT, SNEGSKA (reference sequence).

V gene TRBV19 combines with J gene TRBJ1-4, with TRBD1 identical over 9 bases. After removal of 5 bases from V and 8 bases from J, the junction contained 9 bases not matched to a gene. The V gene's germline CDR1 is LNHDA and CDR2 SQIVND (reference sequence). There are 15 residues in the CDR3. CDR3 bases: TGTGCCAGTAGTGCCCTTGACAGGGGGGGCGAAAAACTGTTTTTT. Its protein is CASSALDRGGEKLFF.

This clonotype was detected ten times or more. This chain joins TRBV24-1 and TRBJ2-5; 9 bases map to TRBD1. The CDR3 has 15 residues. Trimming cost V 2 bases and J 5 bases; bases outside gene matches: 5. The germline V gene encodes CDR1 KGHDR and CDR2 SFDVKD. CDR3 region: CATSDSGQGGETQYF. CDR3 DNA: TGTGCCACCAGTGATTCGGGACAGGGCGGGGAGACCCAGTACTTC.

The table lists this clonotype with many counts. The rearrangement joins TRBV28 to TRBJ2-1; 7 bases are shared with TRBD1. The trim removed 5 bases at V and 5 bases at J, leaving 6 bases unmatched. The CDR3 has 14 amino acids. Germline V gives CDR1 MDHEN, CDR2 SYDVKM. The CDR3 protein is CASSIRDRNNEQFF. The DNA for the CDR3 is TGTGCCAGCAGTATCCGGGACAGAAACAATGAGCAGTTCTTC.

A few counts support this clonotype. V and J are TRBV20-1 and TRBJ2-1, with D maybe TRBD2 (5 bases). Germline CDR1 reads DFQATT; CDR2 reads SNEGSKA (reference sequence). Trimming pared 6 bases from V and 2 bases from J, leaving 11 bases between. The CDR3 is 13 residues long. CDR3 in amino acids: CSAIREPYNEQFF. The CDR3 DNA sequence: TGCAGTGCAATCCGGGAACCCTACAATGAGCAGTTCTTC.

This clonotype was picked up many times. The genes are TRBV7-2 and TRBJ2-1, with D perhaps matching TRBD2 (6 bases). Germline assignment: CDR1 SGHTA and CDR2 FQGNSA. This CDR3 has 16 amino acids. V was trimmed by 2 bases and J by 4 bases, leaving 15 bases between them. The CDR3 nucleotides read TGTGCCAGCAGCTTACGGGACTCCCTCCCTTACAATGAGCAGTTCTTC. Translating gives CASSLRDSLPYNEQFF.

This clonotype was detected ten times or more. The chain couples TRBV12-3 or TRBV12-4 to TRBJ2-5; 9 nucleotides align to TRBD2. J gave up 5 bases and V 0 bases, and 4 bases lay outside the gene matches. The CDR3 extends over 15 amino acids. The CDR3 nucleotides are TGTGCCAGCAGTTTAGCAGGACTAGCGTGGGAGACCCAGTACTTC. Residues: CASSLAGLAWETQYF.

This clonotype was observed at least ten times. V gene TRBV5-6 combines with J gene TRBJ2-1, with TRBD1 as a possible D gene (6 bases). CDR1 and CDR2 from the germline V gene are SGHDT and YYEEEE. V lost 2 bases to trimming and J lost 8 bases, with 14 bases between them. The CDR3 spans 14 residues. CDR3 in DNA: TGTGCCAGCAGCTTCGAGGGCACAGGGCATGAGCAGTTCTTC. This encodes CASSFEGTGHEQFF.

As regards this clonotype: The junction shows a germline mismatch at one end, possibly a read error. J is TRBJ2-7 and V is TRBV5-1, with 8 bases identical to TRBD1. This CDR3 is 14 amino acids long. The germline CDR1 and CDR2 sequences are SGHRS and YFSETQ. The CDR3 DNA follows: TGCGCCAGCAGCGGACAGGGAACCTCCTACGAGCAGCACTTC. Translated: CASSGQGTSYEQHF.

This clonotype has at least ten counts. This rearrangement joins TRBV6-1 to TRBJ1-1; no reliable D call. Germline CDR1 reads MNHNS; CDR2 reads SASEGT. The V gene lost 6 bases and the J gene lost 1 base, with 9 bases spanning the gap. This CDR3 comprises 13 residues. The CDR3 sequence: CASRPLANTEAFF. The DNA for the CDR3 is TGTGCCAGCAGACCACTCGCGAACACTGAAGCTTTCTTT.

This chain links TRBV7-9 with TRBJ2-7; D is possibly TRBD1 or TRBD2 (5 bases each). Trimming stripped 8 bases from V and 5 bases from J, with 16 bases between. There are 13 residues in the CDR3. Germline lookup yields CDR1 SEHNR and CDR2 FQNEAQ (reference sequence). The CDR3 here is CASGTRARDEQYF. The DNA of the CDR3 is TGTGCCAGCGGGACGAGGGCCCGGGACGAGCAGTACTTC.

This clonotype was observed at least ten times. V is TRBV20-1 and J is TRBJ2-3; 7 nucleotides align to TRBD2. Trimming removed 4 bases from V and 1 base from J; junction bases left unmatched: 8. CDR1 is DFQATT, CDR2 SNEGSKA, per germline (reference sequence). This CDR3 has 15 residues. This CDR3 reads CSANSGGSGTDTQYF. The CDR3 nucleotides read TGCAGTGCTAATTCGGGCGGGAGCGGCACAGATACGCAGTATTTT.

This clonotype was detected only a few times. The chain is built from TRBV9 and TRBJ1-1; D is unclear. V was cut by 6 bases and J by 0 bases, with 12 bases left in between. The CDR3 totals 14 residues. The germline V gene has CDR1 SGDLS and CDR2 YYNGEE. CDR3 coding DNA: TGTGCCAGCACTGAGAGCGGGATGAACACTGAAGCTTTCTTT. This codes for CASTESGMNTEAFF.

This clonotype was seen ten or more times. V usage is TRBV7-8 and J usage is TRBJ1-4; 8 bases are shared with TRBD1. Per the germline V gene, CDR1 is SGHVS and CDR2 is FQNEAQ. Germline trimming cut 5 bases from V and 12 bases from J; bases unmatched to any gene: 11. This CDR3 region has 14 residues. This CDR3 is CASSSWTGLGELFF. CDR3 coding DNA: TGTGCCAGCAGCAGCTGGACAGGGCTCGGGGAACTGTTTTTT.

This clonotype was picked up a small number of times. The chain employs TRBV4-1 and TRBJ2-7; a weak D match, TRBD2 (5 bases). The length of the CDR3 is 13 residues. CDR1 and CDR2 (germline): MGHRA, YSYEKL. Trimming took 0 bases from V and 6 from J, leaving 9 bases between them. The CDR3 sequence: CASSQDPLGEQYF. The DNA of the CDR3 is TGCGCCAGCAGCCAAGACCCACTAGGCGAGCAGTACTTC.

This clonotype was counted between two and nine times. The CDR3 here is CASSYGQPSNYGYTF. The CDR3 region has the DNA TGTGCCAGCAGTTATGGACAGCCCAGCAACTATGGCTACACCTTC. The genes are TRBV6-2 or TRBV6-3 and TRBJ1-2, with TRBD1 as a possible D gene (6 bases). CDR1 MNHEY and CDR2 SVGEGT come from the germline V gene. The CDR3 is made up of 15 amino acids. V lost 3 bases and J 2 bases, leaving 13 bases between the germline ends.

This clonotype came up a few times. The chain links TRBV20-1 to TRBJ2-1; TRBD2 agrees at 9 bases. CDR1 is DFQATT and CDR2 is SNEGSKA in the germline V gene (reference sequence). The CDR3 consists of 15 residues. Losses at the gene ends were 2 bases for V and 0 bases for J; bases not matched to a gene: 2. Written as DNA, the CDR3 is TGCAGTGCTAGAATTAGCGGGGGCTCCTACAATGAGCAGTTCTTC. The encoded protein is CSARISGGSYNEQFF.

This chain connects TRBV7-9 to TRBJ2-1, with D perhaps TRBD1 (6 bases). V was shortened by 0 bases and J by 7 bases, with 13 bases between the two germline ends. The CDR3 totals 15 residues. Germline lookup yields CDR1 SEHNR and CDR2 FQNEAQ (reference sequence). For the CDR3, the DNA is TGTGCCAGCAGCTTAGCCCAGGGGCTATGGAATGAGCAGTTCTTC. It encodes CASSLAQGLWNEQFF.

This clonotype was detected only a few times. This could be a read error, since a much larger clone is one nucleotide away. This chain connects TRBV12-3 or TRBV12-4 to TRBJ2-7; D is unresolved. Trimming shortened V by 3 bases and J by 8 bases, and 8 bases separated the two germline ends. CDR3 length: 11 residues. The DNA of the CDR3 is TGTGCCAGCAGTTTGGTGGCCAAGCAGTACTTC. It yields the protein CASSLVAKQYF.